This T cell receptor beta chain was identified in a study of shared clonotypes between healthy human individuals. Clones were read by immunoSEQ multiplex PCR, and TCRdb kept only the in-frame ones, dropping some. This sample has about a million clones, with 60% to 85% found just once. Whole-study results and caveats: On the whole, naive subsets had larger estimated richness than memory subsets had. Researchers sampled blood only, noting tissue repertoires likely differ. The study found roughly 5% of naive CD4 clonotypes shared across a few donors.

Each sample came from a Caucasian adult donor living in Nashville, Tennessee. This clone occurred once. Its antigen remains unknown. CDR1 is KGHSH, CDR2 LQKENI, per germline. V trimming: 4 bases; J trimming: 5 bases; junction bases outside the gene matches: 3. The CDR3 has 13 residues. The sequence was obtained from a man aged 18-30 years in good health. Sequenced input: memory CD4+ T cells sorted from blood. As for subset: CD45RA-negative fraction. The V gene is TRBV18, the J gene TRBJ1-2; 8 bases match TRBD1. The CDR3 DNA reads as TGTGCCAGCTCACGGGGACAGGCTTATGGCTACACCTTC. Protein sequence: CASSRGQAYGYTF. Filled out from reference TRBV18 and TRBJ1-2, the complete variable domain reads NAGVMQNPRHLVRRRGQEARLRCSPMKGHSHVYWYRQLPEEGLKFMVYLQKENIIDESGMPKERFSAEFPKEGPSILRIQQVVRGDSAAYFCASSRGQAYGYTFGSGTRLTVV.